A single T cell receptor (beta chain) is shown here with its context. Its specific antigen is unknown. Sequencing was carried out with a NextSeq 550. The Human TCR Profiling Kit (MiLaboratory) was used to prepare UMI-labeled 5' RACE TRB cDNA libraries. The full amount of extracted RNA was used for cDNA synthesis, and the full amount of resulting cDNA was used for PCR amplification. Libraries were prepared in parallel using an identical number of PCR cycles. On the authors' methods: About 53,000 +/- 9,400 unique UMI-labeled TRB cDNA molecules per library were extracted with MIGEC and MiXCR, with at least two reads per UMI required. An average of approximately 40,000 +/- 10,000 functional in-frame TRB CDR3 nucleotide clonotypes without stop codons was found per library. After each sample was downsampled to 5000 UMI-labeled TRB molecules, VDJtools was used to calculate diversity metrics such as normalized Shannon-Wiener and Chao1. VDJtools was used to calculate clonotype-size-weighted physicochemical properties of the central five CDR3 residues, namely interaction energy, strength, volume and Kidera factor 4. TCRdb reprocessed the reads, so every CDR3 protein sequence counts as one entry and DNA is not shown. The V and J calls and clone size are TCRdb's, not the authors'. This sample's table carries 140,000 to 150,000 distinct CDR3 sequences. The ten largest account for about 0.28% of the sample.

Each CD8+ T cell subset was flow-sorted in triplicate, and 300,000 or so cells per subset were placed directly into RLT lysis buffer. To exclude memory contaminants, naive CD8+ T cells were stringently defined as CD45RO-CCR7+CD27+CD95-. Using standard density gradient centrifugation, peripheral blood mononuclear cells were isolated from buffy coats. A FACSAria III was used to flow-sort naive CD8+ T cells into CXCR3-negative and CXCR3-positive populations. Total RNA was extracted from sorted cells using an RNeasy Mini Kit. This record comes from a study of CXCR3-negative and CXCR3-positive naive CD8 T cells (dated by TCRdb to about 2019). Regarding the study in general: Roughly 150 million TRB reads were obtained in total, roughly 1.5 +/- 0.3 million reads per library. Diversity and physicochemical repertoire analyses were performed on about a dozen donors pooled from two independent experiments. For the TRBV-TRBJ cluster analysis, the naive subsets came from 5 donors, while the memory cells came from 3 donors. Broad study findings and their caveats: TRB CDR3s from CXCR3-positive naive cells showed higher hydrophobicity (lower Kidera factor 4), lower energy, and higher strength and volume indices than CXCR3-negative naive cells. TRBV-TRBJ usage was similar between naive CXCR3-negative and CXCR3-positive cells from the same donor, while memory cells showed distinct patterns. Freshly isolated PBMCs were used for most assays because CXCR3 expression went down partially after cryopreservation. Surface CD5, linked to self-reactivity in mice, was comparable between naive subsets; TCR interaction strength was therefore also inferred from TRB CDR3 physicochemical properties. Both naive subsets had comparably high repertoire diversity, while memory CD8+ T cells had much lower repertoire diversity.

The CDR3 has 14 amino acids, counting the end cysteine and phenylalanine. Nucleotide data are not available. CDR1 and CDR2 are read off the germline V gene as SQVTM and ANQGSEA. This clonotype was obtained from a human donor in good health. Some clones in this sample may be carry-over from other donors' samples. The sample consisted of naive CXCR3+ CD8+ T cells from blood. The cell subset or site label corresponds to: CD45RO-CCR7+CD27+CD95- naive CD8+ T cells expressing CXCR3 (TNR3+). The chain was built from TRBV29-1 and TRBJ1-2; TCRdb's D call, TRBD1, is unchecked because there is no DNA. The CDR3 corresponds to CSVEGTGANYGYTF.